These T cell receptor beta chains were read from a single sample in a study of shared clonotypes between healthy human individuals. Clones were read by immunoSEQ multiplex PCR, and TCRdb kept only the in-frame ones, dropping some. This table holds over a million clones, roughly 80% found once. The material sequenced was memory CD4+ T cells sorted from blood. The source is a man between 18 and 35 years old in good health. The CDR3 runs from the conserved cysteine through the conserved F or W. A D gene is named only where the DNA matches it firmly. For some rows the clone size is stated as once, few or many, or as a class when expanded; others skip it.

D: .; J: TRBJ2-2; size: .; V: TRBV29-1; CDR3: CSVQMTHRVFDTGELFF; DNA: TGCAGCGTCCAAATGACACACAGAGTCTTTGACACCGGGGAGCTGTTTTTT
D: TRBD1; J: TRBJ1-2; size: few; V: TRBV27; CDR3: CASSSRTGAGVSYGYTF; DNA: TGTGCCAGCAGTTCTAGGACAGGGGCAGGTGTGAGCTATGGCTACACCTTC
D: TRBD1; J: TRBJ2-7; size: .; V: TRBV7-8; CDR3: CASSAQGVVYEQYF; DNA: TGTGCCAGCAGCGCACAGGGGGTGGTCTACGAGCAGTACTTC
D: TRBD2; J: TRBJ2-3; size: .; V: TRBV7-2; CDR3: CASSPGTRNTDTQYF; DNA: TGTGCCAGCAGCCCCGGGACTAGAAACACAGATACGCAGTATTTT
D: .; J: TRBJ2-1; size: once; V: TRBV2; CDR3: CASSELSYNEQFF; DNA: TGTGCCAGCAGTGAGCTCTCCTACAATGAGCAGTTCTTC
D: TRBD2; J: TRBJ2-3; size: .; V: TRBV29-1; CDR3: CSVGLAGGTDTQYF; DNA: TGCAGCGTAGGACTAGCGGGAGGCACAGATACGCAGTATTTT
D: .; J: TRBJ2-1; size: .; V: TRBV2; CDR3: CASSPAWGEQFF; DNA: TGTGCCAGCAGTCCCGCATGGGGTGAGCAGTTCTTC
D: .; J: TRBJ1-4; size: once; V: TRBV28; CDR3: CASSKPGVEREKLFF; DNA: TGTGCCAGCAGTAAACCAGGGGTCGAGAGGGAAAAACTGTTTTTT
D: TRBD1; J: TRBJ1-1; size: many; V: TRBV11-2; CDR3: CASSSSGWTGTMNTEAFF; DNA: TGTGCCAGCAGCTCCAGCGGGTGGACAGGGACCATGAACACTGAAGCTTTCTTT
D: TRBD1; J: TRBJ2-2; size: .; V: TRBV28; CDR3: CASSSDRGYTRELFF; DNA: TGTGCCAGCAGTTCTGACAGGGGGTACACCAGGGAGCTGTTTTTT
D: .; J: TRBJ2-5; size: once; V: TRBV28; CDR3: CASREMGPGETQYF; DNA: TGTGCCAGCAGAGAGATGGGTCCGGGAGAGACCCAGTACTTC
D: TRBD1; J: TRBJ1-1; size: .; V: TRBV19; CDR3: CASRKQGDTEAFF; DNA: TGTGCCAGTAGGAAACAGGGGGACACTGAAGCTTTCTTT
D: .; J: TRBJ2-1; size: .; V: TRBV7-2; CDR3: CASSLGGLDYNEQFF; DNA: TGTGCCAGCAGCTTAGGGGGCCTAGACTACAATGAGCAGTTCTTC
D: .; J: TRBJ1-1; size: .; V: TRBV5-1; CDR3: CASSPQVVGTEAFF; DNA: TGCGCCAGCAGCCCGCAAGTCGTGGGAACTGAAGCTTTCTTT
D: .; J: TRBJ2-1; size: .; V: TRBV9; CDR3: CASSVAIGRTEEQFF; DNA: TGTGCCAGCAGCGTAGCCATAGGACGGACGGAGGAGCAGTTCTTC
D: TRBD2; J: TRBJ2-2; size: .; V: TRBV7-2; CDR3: CASSRLAGTGELFF; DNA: TGTGCCAGCAGTCGACTAGCAGGCACCGGGGAGCTGTTTTTT
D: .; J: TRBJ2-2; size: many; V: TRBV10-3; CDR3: CASSRDYTGELFF; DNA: TGTGCCAGTAGCCGGGACTACACCGGGGAGCTGTTTTTT
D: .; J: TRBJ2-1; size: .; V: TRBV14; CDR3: CASSLRPDLSYNEQFF; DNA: TGTGCCAGCAGCCTTCGGCCAGACTTGTCCTACAATGAGCAGTTCTTC
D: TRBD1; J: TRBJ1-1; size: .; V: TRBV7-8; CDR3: CASSMDRGDTEAFF; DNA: TGTGCCAGCAGCATGGACAGGGGTGACACTGAAGCTTTCTTT
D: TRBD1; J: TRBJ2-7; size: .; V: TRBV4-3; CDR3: CAAPQKSDRGAIYEQYF; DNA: TGCGCCGCACCGCAAAAATCCGACAGGGGGGCCATATACGAGCAGTACTTC
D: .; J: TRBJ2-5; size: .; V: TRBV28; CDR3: CASSLILKTQYF; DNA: TGTGCCAGCAGTTTAATCCTTAAGACCCAGTACTTC
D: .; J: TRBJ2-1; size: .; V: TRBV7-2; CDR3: CASSLRNYNEQFF; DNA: TGTGCCAGCAGCTTAAGGAACTACAATGAGCAGTTCTTC
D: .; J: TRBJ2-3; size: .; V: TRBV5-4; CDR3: CASSLASGTDTQYF; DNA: TGTGCCAGCAGCTTAGCCAGCGGAACAGATACGCAGTATTTT
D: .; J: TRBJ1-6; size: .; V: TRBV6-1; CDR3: CASSGQEVSPLHF; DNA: TGTGCCAGCAGTGGACAGGAGGTTTCACCCCTCCACTTT
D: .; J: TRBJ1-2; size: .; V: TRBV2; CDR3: CASRNPTGFYGYTF; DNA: TGTGCCAGCAGGAACCCGACAGGATTCTATGGCTACACCTTC
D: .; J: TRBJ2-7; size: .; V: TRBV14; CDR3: CASSQGWSSYEQYF; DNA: TGTGCCAGCAGCCAAGGATGGAGCTCCTACGAGCAGTACTTC
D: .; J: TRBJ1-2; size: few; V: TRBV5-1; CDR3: CASSLEALGLGYTF; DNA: TGCGCCAGCAGCTTGGAAGCATTAGGGTTAGGCTACACCTTC
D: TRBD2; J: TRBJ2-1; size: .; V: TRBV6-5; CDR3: CASGGAGGPRFF; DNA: TGTGCCAGCGGGGGAGCGGGGGGGCCGCGGTTCTTC
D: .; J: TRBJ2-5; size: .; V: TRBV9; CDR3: CASSVVSTPQETQYF; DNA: TGTGCCAGCAGCGTAGTGTCAACTCCTCAAGAGACCCAGTACTTC
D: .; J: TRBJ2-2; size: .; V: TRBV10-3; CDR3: CAISGEGSTGELFF; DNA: TGTGCCATCAGTGGAGAGGGATCCACCGGGGAGCTGTTTTTT
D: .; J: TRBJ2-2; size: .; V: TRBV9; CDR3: CASSVMGGGHNTGELFF; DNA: TGTGCCAGCAGCGTAATGGGCGGGGGCCATAACACCGGGGAGCTGTTTTTT
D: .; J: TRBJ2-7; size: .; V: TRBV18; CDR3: CASSPGGMAGEQYF; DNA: TGTGCCAGCTCACCTGGGGGTATGGCGGGCGAGCAGTACTTC
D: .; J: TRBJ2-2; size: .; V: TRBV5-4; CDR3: CASSAQSVGRTGELFF; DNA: TGTGCCAGCAGCGCGCAAAGCGTCGGGAGAACCGGGGAGCTGTTTTTT
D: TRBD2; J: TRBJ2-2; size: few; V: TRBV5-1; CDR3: CASSLGTSEATGELFF; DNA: TGCGCCAGCAGCTTGGGGACTAGCGAGGCCACCGGGGAGCTGTTTTTT
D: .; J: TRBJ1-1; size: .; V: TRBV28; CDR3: CASSSWGNTEAFF; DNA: TGTGCCAGCAGTTCCTGGGGGAACACTGAAGCTTTCTTT
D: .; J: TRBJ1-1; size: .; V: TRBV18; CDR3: CASSPRDIGNTEAFF; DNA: TGTGCCAGCTCACCCAGGGACATTGGGAACACTGAAGCTTTCTTT
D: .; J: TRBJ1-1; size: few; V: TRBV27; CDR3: CASSLKGLNTEAFF; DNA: TGTGCCAGCAGTTTAAAGGGTTTGAACACTGAAGCTTTCTTT